What follows are 30 T cell receptor beta chains derived from one specimen sequenced in a study of T cells in Graves' hyperthyroidism and ophthalmopathy. There were TCR beta CDR3 regions amplified from RNA transcripts. The HTBI primer set drove a first-round RT-PCR of the TCR CDR3. TCRdb re-called the multiplex PCR reads through MiXCR, storing one row per CDR3 protein. The sample carries around 600,000 distinct CDR3 sequences, about 14% recorded once. Sequenced input: blood. The receptors come from a woman aged 18-35 years with Graves' ophthalmopathy.

This clonotype turned up a few times. The V gene is TRBV4-2, the J gene TRBJ2-3; 7 bases line up with TRBD2. Germline V lookup: CDR1 LGHNA, CDR2 YNFKEQ. This CDR3 has 17 residues. The junction had 15 bases not matched to a gene; V was cut back by 3 bases and J by 6 bases. CDR3 loop: CASSQTSVRHSGDTQYF. The CDR3 DNA reads as TGTGCCAGCAGCCAGACTAGTGTACGGCATAGCGGGGATACGCAGTATTTT.

As regards this clonotype: A much larger clone is a single base away; this may be a read error. This chain links TRBV6-2 or TRBV6-3 with TRBJ2-1, with TRBD2 matching over 10 bases. From germline, CDR1 is MNHEY and CDR2 SVGEGT. Germline trimming cut 5 bases from V and 8 bases from J; bases unmatched to any gene: 9. The CDR3 is 15 residues long. The CDR3 nucleotides read TGTGCCAGCAGTCAAATAGCGGGAGGACACGATGAGCAGTTCTTC. This translates into CASSQIAGGHDEQFF.

This clonotype occurred many times. J is TRBJ1-4 and V is TRBV2; no firm D call. The CDR3 covers 14 residues. CDR1 is SNHLY and CDR2 is FYNNEI in the germline V gene. V lost 5 bases to trimming and J lost 8 bases, with 15 bases between them. The DNA for the CDR3 is TGTGCCAGCAGTCCCGACACCTTAGGGGAAAAACTGTTTTTT. Translating gives CASSPDTLGEKLFF.

The gene calls are TRBV24-1 and TRBJ1-1; 10 bases line up with TRBD1. Looked up from germline, CDR1 is KGHDR and CDR2 is SFDVKD. Trimming at V came to 2 bases and at J to 1 base, leaving 3 bases not matched to a gene. The CDR3 consists of 16 residues. In DNA, the CDR3 is TGTGCCACCAGTGATTCACGACAGGGGGCGAACACTGAAGCTTTCTTT. It codes for CATSDSRQGANTEAFF.

This clonotype was counted ten times or more. The rearrangement uses TRBV5-6 and TRBJ2-3; D call uncertain. The CDR3 sequence is 15 residues long. The germline V gene has CDR1 SGHDT and CDR2 YYEEEE. V dropped 4 bases and J dropped 2 bases, with 14 bases sitting between them. For the CDR3, the DNA is TGTGCCAGCAGCCCGGTAGGCCGATTCACAGATACGCAGTATTTT. Protein product: CASSPVGRFTDTQYF.

Of note for this clonotype: One end of the junction does not line up with germline, which may come from a read error. The CDR3 DNA is TGTGCCAGCAGTTTGGCCCGGGGACGGAGTAACTATGGCCACACCTTC. The encoded protein is CASSLARGRSNYGHTF. J is TRBJ1-2 and V is TRBV27; D is possibly TRBD1 (5 bases). CDR1 and CDR2 from the germline V gene are MNHEY and SMNVEV (reference sequence). The CDR3 loop spans 16 amino acids.

This clonotype was seen many times. V usage is TRBV7-9 and J usage is TRBJ2-3, with 12 bases lining up with TRBD2. CDR3 length: 17 amino acids. Germline CDR1 SEHNR, CDR2 FQNEAQ (reference sequence). V dropped 0 bases and J dropped 5; count of bases not matched to a gene: 6. CDR3 region: CASSLAPSGRAGDTQYF. DNA for the CDR3: TGTGCCAGCAGCTTAGCGCCTAGCGGGAGGGCCGGAGATACGCAGTATTTT.

On this clonotype: The junction and the germline gene differ at one end; a read error may be behind it. The chain carries TRBV7-9 and TRBJ2-5; 9 nucleotides align to TRBD1. The CDR3 is 14 residues long. Germline V gene lookup returns CDR1 SEHNR and CDR2 FQNEAQ (reference sequence). As DNA, the CDR3 is TGTGCCAACAGCTTAGGGACAGGGCGAGAGACCCAGTACTTC. Protein: CANSLGTGRETQYF.

This chain links TRBV7-8 with TRBJ1-4; 8 nucleotides match TRBD1. This CDR3 is 16 amino acids long. The germline V gene encodes CDR1 SGHVS and CDR2 FQNEAQ. Unmatched junction bases numbered 8, after V lost 1 base and J lost 7 bases. The CDR3 DNA reads as TGTGCCAGCAGCTTAGTGCGACAGGGGCTTGGTGAAAAACTGTTTTTT. It specifies CASSLVRQGLGEKLFF.

This clonotype was seen just once. A much larger clone sits a single nucleotide away, making a read error possible. The CDR3 ends on some other residue instead of the conserved phenylalanine or tryptophan, so this is likely a read error. This chain joins TRBV27 and TRBJ1-1; D unresolved. Between the trimmed V and J ends, which lost 7 bases and 4 bases, there was a span of 19 bases. Germline-derived CDR1 and CDR2 are MNHEY and SMNVEV (reference sequence). The CDR3 consists of 15 residues. The CDR3: CASIPFRGSGTEAFL. The CDR3 coding sequence is TGTGCCAGCATCCCCTTCAGAGGGAGCGGCACTGAAGCTTTCCTT.

This clonotype was counted a few times. The chain is built from TRBV18 and TRBJ2-5; D gene uncertain. The CDR3 is made up of 16 amino acids. Trimming removed 3 bases at V and 0 bases at J, with 14 bases between. Looked up from germline, CDR1 is KGHSH and CDR2 is LQKENI. The CDR3 sequence: CASSPTGLRYQETQYF. The CDR3, as DNA: TGTGCCAGCTCACCCACCGGGCTACGGTACCAAGAGACCCAGTACTTC.

This clonotype was counted a few times. The rearrangement joins TRBV4-1 to TRBJ2-1; the D gene is possibly TRBD2 (6 bases). The germline V and J ends were trimmed by 0 bases and 5 bases, with 14 bases remaining between them. Germline CDR1 reads MGHRA; CDR2 reads YSYEKL. CDR3 length: 16 amino acids. CDR3 residues: CASSQDGIAANNEQFF. CDR3 DNA: TGCGCCAGCAGCCAAGATGGGATAGCGGCAAACAATGAGCAGTTCTTC.

As to this clonotype: Possible read error: a much larger clone is one base away. The chain employs TRBV3-1 and TRBJ2-1; D not resolved. Germline CDR1 and CDR2: LGHDT and YNNKEL (reference sequence). The CDR3 covers 14 residues. Trimming took off 4 bases at V and 3 bases at J, with 10 bases between the two ends. Written as DNA, the CDR3 is TGTGCCAGCAGCCCAGACTCGGGCTACAATGAGCAGTTCTTC. This sequence encodes CASSPDSGYNEQFF.

This clonotype was observed a handful of times. The chain links TRBV19 to TRBJ1-5, with D uncertain. This CDR3 region has 13 residues. Looked up from germline, CDR1 is LNHDA and CDR2 is SQIVND (reference sequence). Trimming left V 5 bases short and J 3 bases short, with 8 bases between. CDR3 nucleotide sequence: TGTGCCAGTAGTTCCGCCCACAATCAGCCCCAGCATTTT. Protein product: CASSSAHNQPQHF.

This clonotype was detected ten times or more. The chain uses TRBV6-1 and TRBJ2-7; D unresolved. The length of the CDR3 is 15 residues. V lost 6 bases, J lost 3 bases, and 18 bases lay in between. Germline CDR1 is MNHNS and CDR2 is SASEGT. CDR3 bases: TGTGCCAGCAGCCTTCGACCTGCCCCTTTCTACGAGCAGTACTTC. It yields the protein CASSLRPAPFYEQYF.

The chain carries TRBV11-2 and TRBJ2-7, with TRBD2 matching 9 bases. V shed 2 bases and J 0 bases; nucleotides not matched to a gene: 11. The CDR3 loop spans 18 amino acids. CDR1 is SGHAT, CDR2 FQNNGV, per germline. The CDR3 nucleotides read TGTGCCAGCAGCTTAAGTTCGTCCGCGGGAGGGTTCTCCTACGAGCAGTACTTC. Protein: CASSLSSSAGGFSYEQYF.

This clonotype was recorded at least ten times. The chain combines TRBV20-1 with TRBJ1-5; D gene uncertain. V was pared by 2 bases and J by 14 bases, with 16 bases between. The CDR3 has 12 residues. Germline V lookup: CDR1 DFQATT, CDR2 SNEGSKA (reference sequence). DNA of the CDR3: TGCAGTGCTAGAAGCCACTACCGGAAGGAGCATTTT. This gives the protein CSARSHYRKEHF.

The J gene is TRBJ1-6, the V gene TRBV20-1; D remains unclear. Germline V gene lookup returns CDR1 DFQATT and CDR2 SNEGSKA (reference sequence). Trimming cost V 2 bases and J 5 bases, with 7 bases left between them. The CDR3 spans 13 residues. The CDR3 reads CSARQTDNSPLHF. The DNA of the CDR3 is TGCAGTGCTAGACAGACTGATAATTCACCCCTCCACTTT.

This chain links TRBV5-1 with TRBJ2-1, with 10 positions matching TRBD2. The CDR3 has 15 residues. J gave up 5 bases and V 2 bases, and 4 bases lay outside the gene matches. The V gene's germline CDR1 is SGHRS and CDR2 YFSETQ. The CDR3 nucleotides are TGCGCCAGCAGCTTTACTAGCGGGGAAGACAATGAGCAGTTCTTC. Translation: CASSFTSGEDNEQFF.

This clonotype was seen at least ten times. The chain carries TRBV3-1 and TRBJ1-1; a possible D gene is TRBD1 (5 bases). This CDR3 is built from 17 residues. Per the germline V gene, CDR1 is LGHDT and CDR2 is YNNKEL (reference sequence). Trimming left V 2 bases short and J 0 bases short, with 16 bases between. The CDR3 nucleotides are TGTGCCAGCAGCCAACCCATGGGGACCAATATGAACACTGAAGCTTTCTTT. Translated: CASSQPMGTNMNTEAFF. Full variable domain (rest looked up from reference TRBV3-1 and TRBJ1-1): DTAVSQTPKYLVTQMGNDKSIKCEQNLGHDTMYWYKQDSKKFLKIMFSYNNKELIINETVPNRFSPKSPDKAHLNLHINSLELGDSAVYFCASSQPMGTNMNTEAFFGQGTRLTVV.

At least ten counts were recorded for this clonotype. V usage is TRBV27 and J usage is TRBJ1-2; D may be TRBD1 (6 bases). CDR1 and CDR2 (germline): MNHEY, SMNVEV (reference sequence). Trimming took 2 bases from V and 4 from J, leaving 17 bases between them. The CDR3 is 16 residues long. DNA of the CDR3: TGTGCCAGCAGTTTAACAGGGCCCAGTGCTCGCTATGGCTACACCTTC. It yields the protein CASSLTGPSARYGYTF.

This chain connects TRBV20-1 to TRBJ2-7, with 13 bases matching TRBD2. After removal of 3 bases from V and 4 bases from J, the junction contained 3 bases not matched to a gene. CDR1 and CDR2 from the germline V gene are DFQATT and SNEGSKA (reference sequence). CDR3 length: 14 amino acids. CDR3 nucleotides: TGCAGTGCTAGGGGACTAGCGGGAATTTACGAGCAGTACTTC. Amino acids: CSARGLAGIYEQYF.

There are many counts of this clonotype. The chain joins TRBV3-1 to TRBJ2-1; tentative D call: TRBD2 (6 bases). The CDR3 is 17 amino acids. From germline, CDR1 is LGHDT and CDR2 YNNKEL (reference sequence). The V end lost 3 bases, the J end lost 1 base, and 16 bases lay between the germline ends. CDR3 loop: CASSHITGAGSYNEQFF. DNA for the CDR3: TGTGCCAGCAGCCATATAACTGGGGCGGGGTCCTACAATGAGCAGTTCTTC.

This clonotype appeared many times. V is TRBV20-1 and J is TRBJ2-3; D tentatively fits TRBD1 or TRBD2 (5 bases each). Germline V gene data show CDR1 as DFQATT and CDR2 as SNEGSKA (reference sequence). The CDR3 is made up of 14 amino acids. Trimming cost V 7 bases and J 6 bases, with 20 bases left between them. The CDR3 protein is CSVGWGSESDTQYF. CDR3 DNA: TGCAGTGTGGGGTGGGGGTCGGAGTCCGATACGCAGTATTTT.

The gene calls are TRBV6-6 and TRBJ2-6, with 7 nucleotides matching TRBD1. The V and J ends lost 2 bases and 2 bases, in that order; junction bases with no gene match: 6. This CDR3 has 17 residues. Looked up from germline, CDR1 is MNHNY and CDR2 is SVGAGI (reference sequence). The chain's CDR3 is CASSYGPGTAGANVLTF. CDR3 nucleotide sequence: TGTGCCAGCAGTTACGGGCCGGGGACAGCTGGGGCCAACGTCCTGACTTTC.

This clonotype was seen only a few times. The chain employs TRBV7-3 and TRBJ2-1; 8 bases agree with TRBD2. V was pared by 3 bases and J by 0 bases, with 1 base of the junction left unmatched. The germline CDR1 and CDR2 sequences are SGHTA and FQGTGA. The CDR3 sequence is 15 residues long. CDR3 sequence (DNA): TGTGCCAGCAGCTTTAGCGGGAACTCCTACAATGAGCAGTTCTTC. Protein: CASSFSGNSYNEQFF.

This clonotype has just a few counts. The rearrangement links TRBV6-1 to TRBJ2-3; either TRBD1 or TRBD2 may fit D (5 bases each). The length of the CDR3 is 16 residues. Germline CDR1 is MNHNS and CDR2 is SASEGT. Trimming shortened V by 3 bases and J by 5 bases, and 18 bases separated the two germline ends. CDR3 sequence reads: CASSDGASLARDTQYF. CDR3 sequence (DNA): TGTGCCAGCAGTGATGGGGCTAGCCTTGCAAGAGATACGCAGTATTTT.

This clonotype was recorded at least ten times. J is TRBJ2-7 and V is TRBV7-9; tentatively, D is TRBD1 (5 bases). Between the trimmed V and J ends, which lost 4 bases and 4 bases, there was a span of 11 bases. The CDR3 extends over 13 amino acids. From germline, CDR1 is SEHNR and CDR2 FQNEAQ (reference sequence). CDR3 loop: CASSYETVYEQYF. The CDR3 nucleotides are TGTGCCAGCAGCTACGAGACAGTTTACGAGCAGTACTTC.

The CDR3 sequence: CSVPAGDLDEQFF. For the CDR3, the DNA is TGCAGCGTGCCAGCGGGAGACTTGGATGAGCAGTTCTTC. The genes are TRBV29-1 and TRBJ2-1; TRBD2 aligns across 8 bases. Losses at the gene ends were 6 bases for V and 8 bases for J; bases not matched to a gene: 9. CDR1 and CDR2 from the germline V gene are SQVTM and ANQGSEA. The CDR3 runs 13 residues.

This clonotype was detected ten times or more. V usage is TRBV11-3 and J usage is TRBJ1-6, with 10 bases fitting TRBD1. The V segment lost 1 base and the J segment 9 bases; nucleotides outside the gene matches: 0. Germline V gene sequence: CDR1 SGHNT, CDR2 YENEEA. The CDR3 is made up of 14 amino acids. CDR3 residues: CASSLGDRGSPLHF. The CDR3, as DNA: TGTGCCAGCAGCTTAGGGGACAGGGGTTCACCCCTCCACTTT.